The 25 T cell receptor beta chains given below trace back to one sample, sequenced in a study of T-cell memory formation after mild COVID-19. TCRdb fed the 5' RACE reads into MiXCR, producing one record per CDR3 protein. The data hold more than 200,000 distinct CDR3 sequences, with 15% to 20% observed a single time. The sample taken for sequencing was PBMCs or a T cell subset sorted from them (not recorded which). All receptors derive from a man aged 18 to 29 who had mild COVID-19 (a few samples of this study predate the infection). Cell type and time point are not known.

This chain links TRBV6-6 with TRBJ2-7; D possibly uses TRBD1 or TRBD2 (6 bases each). The germline V gene encodes CDR1 MNHNY and CDR2 SVGAGI (reference sequence). CDR3 length equals 11 residues. CDR3 sequence: CAGGLGGEQYF. CDR3 nucleotides: TGTGCGGGAGGATTAGGGGGAGAGCAGTACTTC.

The V and J genes are TRBV5-6 and TRBJ1-6, with TRBD1 matching 7 bases. The CDR3 has 16 residues. In germline, CDR1 is SGHDT, CDR2 YYEEEE. With 3 bases clipped from V and 10 bases from J, the junction kept 13 bases outside the gene matches. Here the CDR3 reads CASSSFDRAERSPLHF. Written as DNA, the CDR3 is TGTGCCAGCAGCTCTTTTGACAGGGCGGAAAGGTCACCCCTCCACTTT.

About this clonotype: Its ends do not fully match the called genes, so a read error is possible. The chain recombines TRBV12-3 or TRBV12-4 with TRBJ2-2; TRBD2 aligns across 10 bases. The CDR3 sequence is 15 residues long. CDR3 loop: CASSVAGGRTGELFF. DNA for the CDR3: TGTGCCAGCAGTGTAGCGGGGGGACGGACCGGGGAGCTGTTTTTT.

The J gene is TRBJ1-1, the V gene TRBV6-5; D is perhaps TRBD1 (5 bases). The CDR3 runs 15 residues. The germline gives CDR1 MNHEY, CDR2 SVGAGI. Trimming took 0 bases from V and 6 from J, leaving 14 bases between them. CDR3 in DNA: TGTGCCAGCAGTTACTCGATGACAGCCGGACCTGAAGCTTTCTTT. This translates into CASSYSMTAGPEAFF.

This clonotype has a handful of counts. J is TRBJ2-3 and V is TRBV29-1; D possibly corresponds to TRBD2 (6 bases). V was cut by 7 bases and J by 4 bases, with 12 bases left in between. Germline V gene data show CDR1 as SQVTM and CDR2 as ANQGSEA. CDR3 size: 12 residues. CDR3 in DNA: TGCAGCGGCTACAAGCGGGCAGATACGCAGTATTTT. This gives the protein CSGYKRADTQYF.

The rearrangement uses TRBV20-1 and TRBJ2-1; D is uncertain. V was cut by 2 bases and J by 1 base, with 9 bases left in between. The CDR3 has 14 residues. Germline CDR1 is DFQATT and CDR2 is SNEGSKA (reference sequence). This CDR3 reads CSARRTTSYNEQFF. For the CDR3, the DNA is TGCAGTGCTAGAAGAACCACGTCCTACAATGAGCAGTTCTTC.

The sample holds many counts of this clonotype. The chain is built from TRBV4-1 and TRBJ2-7; D is unclear. The V gene lost 0 bases and the J gene lost 2 bases, with 11 bases spanning the gap. CDR3 size: 15 residues. Germline V gene data show CDR1 as MGHRA and CDR2 as YSYEKL. This chain's CDR3 is CASSQEELRTYEQYV. CDR3 nucleotide sequence: TGCGCCAGCAGCCAAGAGGAGTTGCGCACCTACGAGCAGTACGTC.

This chain uses TRBV9 with TRBJ2-3, with D unclear. The CDR3 consists of 15 residues. Per germline, CDR1 SGDLS and CDR2 YYNGEE. Trimming took off 3 bases at V and 1 base at J, with 12 bases between the two ends. The CDR3 DNA sequence: TGTGCCAGCAGCGACCGACAAGGACGCACAGATACGCAGTATTTT. Protein product: CASSDRQGRTDTQYF.

This clonotype was observed at least ten times. The rearrangement links TRBV7-3 to TRBJ1-4; D not resolved. This CDR3 is 11 amino acids long. CDR1 SGHTA and CDR2 FQGTGA come from the germline V gene. The V and J ends lost 9 bases and 4 bases respectively, with 6 bases between them. CDR3 in amino acids: CARTHNEKLFF. In DNA form, the CDR3 reads TGTGCCAGGACGCATAATGAAAAACTGTTTTTT.

This chain links TRBV9 with TRBJ1-5, with D possibly TRBD1 on 5 matching bases. CDR3 length: 13 amino acids. V lost 4 bases to trimming and J lost 3 bases, with 8 bases between them. Germline V gives CDR1 SGDLS, CDR2 YYNGEE. The CDR3 sequence: CASSFGHNQPQHF. CDR3 coding DNA: TGTGCCAGCAGCTTTGGACACAATCAGCCCCAGCATTTT.

The rearrangement links TRBV7-6 to TRBJ2-7; 10 bases line up with TRBD1. Germline assignment: CDR1 SGHVS and CDR2 FNYEAQ. This CDR3 comprises 14 residues. V lost 3 bases, J lost 7 bases, and 6 bases stayed unmatched. In nucleotides, the CDR3 is TGTGCCAGCAGCTTCCGACAGGGGGCGGGGGAGCAGTACTTC. It is translated as CASSFRQGAGEQYF.

This clonotype showed up many times. V gene TRBV7-9 combines with J gene TRBJ1-5; tentatively, D is TRBD1 (6 bases). This CDR3 spans 15 amino acids. Trimming removed 5 bases from V and 5 bases from J, with 16 bases in between. Germline V lookup: CDR1 SEHNR, CDR2 FQNEAQ (reference sequence). The CDR3 here is CASSPLGGQDQPQHF. CDR3 DNA sequence: TGTGCCAGCAGCCCTTTGGGGGGGCAGGATCAGCCCCAGCATTTT.

The V gene is TRBV20-1, the J gene TRBJ2-2; 7 bases are a match to TRBD1. There are 13 residues in the CDR3. Germline lookup yields CDR1 DFQATT and CDR2 SNEGSKA (reference sequence). V dropped 8 bases and J dropped 0; count of bases not matched to a gene: 3. The CDR3 loop is CSQGQTNTGELFF. CDR3 DNA: TGCAGTCAGGGACAGACGAACACCGGGGAGCTGTTTTTT.

V is TRBV7-2 and J is TRBJ1-1; 10 bases are shared with TRBD1. Germline CDR1 SGHTA, CDR2 FQGNSA. After removal of 5 bases from V and 9 bases from J, the junction contained 3 bases not matched to a gene. There are 12 residues in the CDR3. In nucleotides, the CDR3 is TGTGCCAGCAGCACCGACAGGGGGCAAGCTTTCTTT. Residues: CASSTDRGQAFF. The full variable domain, with the rest looked up from reference TRBV7-2 and TRBJ1-1, is GAGVSQSPSNKVTEKGKDVELRCDPISGHTALYWYRQSLGQGLEFLIYFQGNSAPDKSGLPSDRFSAERTGGSVSTLTIQRTQQEDSAVYLCASSTDRGQAFFGQGTRLTVV.

The V gene is TRBV19, the J gene TRBJ2-1; unclear D gene. CDR3 length: 12 amino acids. Germline V gene lookup returns CDR1 LNHDA and CDR2 SQIVND (reference sequence). The V end lost 3 bases, the J end lost 6 bases, and 6 bases lay between the germline ends. The CDR3 sequence is CASSIIGNEQFF. The CDR3 bases are TGTGCCAGTAGTATCATCGGCAATGAGCAGTTCTTC.

This clonotype showed up just a few times. The chain couples TRBV12-3 or TRBV12-4 to TRBJ2-5, with D perhaps assigned TRBD1 or TRBD2 (6 bases each). The CDR3 covers 14 residues. The ends were cut back, 6 bases at V and 2 bases at J, with 13 bases in the middle. The CDR3 reads CASRGGLVQETQYF. DNA of the CDR3: TGTGCCAGCAGAGGGGGGCTTGTTCAAGAGACCCAGTACTTC.

This sequence joins TRBV7-2 and TRBJ1-2; 7 bases line up with TRBD1. Germline lookup yields CDR1 SGHTA and CDR2 FQGNSA. V dropped 5 bases and J dropped 6; count of bases not matched to a gene: 9. This CDR3 is built from 14 residues. CDR3 amino acids: CASSRTGVRHGYTF. The CDR3 nucleotides are TGTGCCAGCAGCAGGACAGGTGTAAGGCATGGCTACACCTTC.

This clonotype has a handful of counts. The V call is TRBV10-3, the J call TRBJ2-5; the match to TRBD1 covers 9 bases. In germline, CDR1 is ENHRY, CDR2 SYGVKD. V shed 9 bases and J 5 bases; nucleotides not matched to a gene: 7. This CDR3 is 13 amino acids long. CDR3 amino acids: CAINRGPGETQYF. CDR3 coding DNA: TGTGCCATTAACAGGGGGCCGGGTGAGACCCAGTACTTC.

This clonotype was counted many times. The chain carries TRBV11-2 and TRBJ2-5; D remains unclear. With 6 bases removed from V and 8 bases from J, the gap between germline ends came to 7 bases. CDR1 is SGHAT, CDR2 FQNNGV, per germline. The CDR3 is 10 residues long. The CDR3 region has the DNA TGTGCCAGCAGTTCTGAAACCCAGTACTTC. Its translation is CASSSETQYF.

A remark on this clonotype: The junction shows a germline mismatch at one end, possibly a read error. The rearrangement joins TRBV6-2 or TRBV6-3 to TRBJ2-2; either TRBD1 or TRBD2 may supply D (5 bases each). Germline loops: CDR1 MNHEY, CDR2 SVGEGT. The length of the CDR3 is 16 residues. CDR3 nucleotide sequence: TGTGCCAGCAGTTACACAGGCCTCGCGAACACCGGGGAGATGTTTTTT. Protein: CASSYTGLANTGEMFF.

This chain joins TRBV12-3 or TRBV12-4 and TRBJ2-3; a weak D match, TRBD1 (5 bases). Between the trimmed V and J ends, which lost 6 bases and 4 bases, there was a span of 14 bases. The CDR3 runs 14 residues. The CDR3 nucleotides read TGTGCCAGCAGCCCTTCAGGGATCCCAGATACGCAGTATTTT. Translating it yields CASSPSGIPDTQYF.

This clonotype was counted between two and nine times. The V gene is TRBV5-1, the J gene TRBJ1-2; D not certain. V lost 6 bases to trimming and J lost 4 bases, with 16 bases between them. This CDR3 is built from 14 residues. CDR1 is SGHRS and CDR2 is YFSETQ in the germline V gene. The CDR3 nucleotides read TGCGCCAGCACCCCCGGCAGCCCACTCTATGGCTACACCTTC. Translating gives CASTPGSPLYGYTF.

A few counts support this clonotype. The chain couples TRBV7-2 to TRBJ2-7, with 7 bases matching TRBD2. Germline CDR1 is SGHTA and CDR2 is FQGNSA. The CDR3 spans 15 residues. J lost 3 bases, V lost 4 bases, and 9 bases had no gene match. This chain's CDR3 is CASSYSRGGDYEQYF. CDR3 coding DNA: TGTGCCAGCAGCTACTCCCGGGGAGGGGACTACGAGCAGTACTTC.

This clonotype has a count of ten or more. The J gene is TRBJ1-5, the V gene TRBV2, with D uncertain. Germline V CDR1 and CDR2: SNHLY, FYNNEI. The CDR3 contains 14 residues. The V and J ends lost 4 bases and 5 bases respectively, with 12 bases between them. The CDR3 sequence: CASSGPSAYQPQHF. The CDR3 bases are TGTGCCAGCAGTGGCCCCTCCGCGTATCAGCCCCAGCATTTT.

In its sample, this clonotype was seen a few times. This chain joins TRBV20-1 and TRBJ1-6, with D maybe TRBD1 (5 bases). This CDR3 has 12 amino acids. Per germline, CDR1 DFQATT and CDR2 SNEGSKA (reference sequence). V lost 6 bases and J lost 7, with 10 bases in between. CDR3 nucleotide sequence: TGCAGTGCACGGTGGGGGAATTCACCCCTCCACTTT. The encoded protein is CSARWGNSPLHF.